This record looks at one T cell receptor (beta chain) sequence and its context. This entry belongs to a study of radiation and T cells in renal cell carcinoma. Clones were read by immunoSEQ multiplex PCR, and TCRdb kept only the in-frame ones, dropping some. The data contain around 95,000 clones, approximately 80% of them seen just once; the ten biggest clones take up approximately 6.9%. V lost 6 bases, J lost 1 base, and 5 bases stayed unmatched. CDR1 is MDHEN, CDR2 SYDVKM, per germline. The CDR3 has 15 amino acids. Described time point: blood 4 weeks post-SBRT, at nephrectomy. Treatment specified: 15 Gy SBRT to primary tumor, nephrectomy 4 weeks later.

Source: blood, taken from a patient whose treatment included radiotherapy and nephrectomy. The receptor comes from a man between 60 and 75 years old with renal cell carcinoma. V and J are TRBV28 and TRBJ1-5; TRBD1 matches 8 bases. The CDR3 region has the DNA TGTGCCAGCAGAACAGGGGACAGGAGCAATCAGCCCCAGCATTTT. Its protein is CASRTGDRSNQPQHF.